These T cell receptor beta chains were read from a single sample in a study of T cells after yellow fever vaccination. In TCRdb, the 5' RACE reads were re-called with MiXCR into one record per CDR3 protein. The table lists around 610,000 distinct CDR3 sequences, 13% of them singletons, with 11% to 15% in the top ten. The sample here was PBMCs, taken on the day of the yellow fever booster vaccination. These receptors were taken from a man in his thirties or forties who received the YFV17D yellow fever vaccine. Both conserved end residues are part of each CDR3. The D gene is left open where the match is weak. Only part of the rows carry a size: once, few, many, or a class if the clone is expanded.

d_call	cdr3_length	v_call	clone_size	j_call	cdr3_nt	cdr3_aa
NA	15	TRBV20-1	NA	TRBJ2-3	TGCAGTGCTACCGCAGGCAGTCTACCCACAGATACGCAGTATTTT	CSATAGSLPTDTQYF
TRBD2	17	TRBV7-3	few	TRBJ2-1	TGTGCCAGCAGCTTAACGTTCGGCAGCGGGAGACTCAATGAGCAGTTCTTC	CASSLTFGSGRLNEQFF
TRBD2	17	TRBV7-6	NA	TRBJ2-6	TGTGCCAGCAGCCTGGGACTAGCGGGCTCTGGGGCCAACGTCCTGACTTTC	CASSLGLAGSGANVLTF
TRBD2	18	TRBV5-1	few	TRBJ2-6	TGCGCCAGCAGCTTGCGTGGACTAGCGGGAGCTGGGGCCAACGTCCTGACTTTC	CASSLRGLAGAGANVLTF
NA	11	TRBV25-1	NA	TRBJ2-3	TGTGCCAGCGTATTCACTCCTACGCAGTATTTT	CASVFTPTQYF
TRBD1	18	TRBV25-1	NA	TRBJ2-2	TGTGCCAGCAGTGGCGGACAGGGGAAAGCAGCAAGGACCGGGGAGCTGTTTTTT	CASSGGQGKAARTGELFF
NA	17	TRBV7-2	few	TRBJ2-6	TGTGCCAGCAGCGGGGGGTATGGGATCTCTGGGGCCAACGTCCTGACTTTC	CASSGGYGISGANVLTF
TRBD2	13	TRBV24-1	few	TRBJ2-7	TGTGCCACCAGTGTCGCGGGAGGGTGGGAGCAGTACTTC	CATSVAGGWEQYF
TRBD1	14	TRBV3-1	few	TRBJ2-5	TGTGCCAGCAGACGCGGACAGGTCCAAGAGACCCAGTACTTC	CASRRGQVQETQYF
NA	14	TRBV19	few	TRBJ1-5	TGTGCCAGTAAAGATAGGGGGATCCAGCAGCCCCAGCATTTT	CASKDRGIQQPQHF
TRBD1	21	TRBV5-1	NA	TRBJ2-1	TGCGCCAGCAGCTTGGCCAGGGATGGACAGGGGGGCGGGGGACTAAACAATGAGCAGTTCTTC	CASSLARDGQGGGGLNNEQFF
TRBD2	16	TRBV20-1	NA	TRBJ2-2	TGCAGTGCCACCTCGCCGGGACTAGGTTCATCCGGGGAGCTGTTTTTT	CSATSPGLGSSGELFF
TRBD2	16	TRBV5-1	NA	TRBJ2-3	TGCGCCACCTCTACGGGGGGGCTGGGGTCGGCAGATACGCAGTATTTT	CATSTGGLGSADTQYF
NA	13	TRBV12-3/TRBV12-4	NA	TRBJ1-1	TGTGCCAGCAGTTGGGACGGGGGGACTGAAGCTTTCTTT	CASSWDGGTEAFF
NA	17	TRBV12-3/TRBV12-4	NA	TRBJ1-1	TGTGCCAGCAGTTTATATCGGTCGGGCAACGTAGTCACTGAAGCTTTCTTT	CASSLYRSGNVVTEAFF
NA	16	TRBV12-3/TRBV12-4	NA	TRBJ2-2	TGTGCCAGTAGTTTCACGGCGGCATCGAACACCGGGGAGCTGTTTTTT	CASSFTAASNTGELFF
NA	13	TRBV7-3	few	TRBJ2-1	TGTGCCAGCGCCAAGCGATACTACAATGAGCAGTTCTTC	CASAKRYYNEQFF
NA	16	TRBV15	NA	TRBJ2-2	TGTGCCACCAGCAGAGAGTCAGGGGCGGACACCGGGGAGCTGTTTTTT	CATSRESGADTGELFF
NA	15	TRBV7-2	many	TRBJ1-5	TGTGCCAGCAGCTTAAAACGGACGGAGGGCGGACCCCAGCATTTT	CASSLKRTEGGPQHF
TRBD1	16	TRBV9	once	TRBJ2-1	TGTTCCAGCAGCGTAGTGGGACAGGGGTATAACAATGAGCAGTTCTTC	CSSSVVGQGYNNEQFF